This TCR beta chain was sequenced in a study of OX40 agonist ivuxolimab in advanced cancers. Study as a whole: The patients' treatment was ivuxolimab, an agonistic anti-OX40 (CD134) antibody. Previous treatment with anti-PD-1, anti-PD-L1 or anti-CTLA-4 therapy was allowed; over 35% had received some.

TCRdb keeps only in-frame clones here, not all; method: immunoSEQ multiplex PCR. The table shows about 120,000 clones, with 80% to 90% occurring only once. Germline V lookup: CDR1 MNHEY, CDR2 SVGAGI. This CDR3 is built from 15 residues. The cohort excluded patients with autoimmune disease history or systemic immunosuppression. The sequences come from CD4+ or CD8+ T cells sorted from blood, collected in a trial of the OX40 agonist ivuxolimab. The rearrangement uses TRBV6-5 and TRBJ2-5; 13 nucleotides align to TRBD2. The J call is doubtful: the DNA matches TRBJ2-7 better. The origin of this receptor is an adult with an advanced solid tumor such as melanoma, head and neck, liver or kidney cancer. This CDR3 reads CASSQPGLAGNEQYF. The CDR3 DNA is TGTGCCAGCAGCCAACCGGGACTAGCGGGGAACGAGCAGTACTTC.